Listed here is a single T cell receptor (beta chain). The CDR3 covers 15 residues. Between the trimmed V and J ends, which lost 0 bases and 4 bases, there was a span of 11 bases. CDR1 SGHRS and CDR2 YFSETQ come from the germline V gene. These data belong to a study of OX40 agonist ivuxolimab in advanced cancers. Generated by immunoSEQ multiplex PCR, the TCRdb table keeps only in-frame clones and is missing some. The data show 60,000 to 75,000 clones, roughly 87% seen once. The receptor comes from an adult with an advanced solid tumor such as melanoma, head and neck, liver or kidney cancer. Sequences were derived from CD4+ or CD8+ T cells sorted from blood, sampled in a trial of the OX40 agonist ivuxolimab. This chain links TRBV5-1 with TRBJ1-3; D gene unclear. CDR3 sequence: CASSLDGSAGNTIYF. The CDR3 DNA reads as TGCGCCAGCAGCTTGGATGGCAGTGCGGGAAACACCATATATTTT.